A single sample gave rise to the 9 T cell receptor beta chains below, sequenced in a study of blood T cell repertoires in COVID-19. Clones were read by immunoSEQ multiplex PCR, and TCRdb kept only the in-frame ones, dropping some. The repertoire consists of under 250,000 clones, with roughly four fifths occurring once and the leading ten covering about 3%. Sample: peripheral blood. The receptor source for this set is a woman aged 25-40 years who had recovered from COVID-19.

The CDR3 is CASSWGVYEQYF. DNA of the CDR3: TGTGCCAGCAGCTGGGGGGTTTACGAGCAGTACTTC. The chain uses TRBV28 and TRBJ2-7; maybe TRBD2 (6 bases). The germline CDR1 and CDR2 sequences are MDHEN and SYDVKM. Deletions cut 6 bases from V and 4 bases from J, with 10 bases between. The CDR3 is 12 residues long.

This chain uses TRBV5-4 with TRBJ2-7, with D perhaps matching TRBD1 (5 bases). The germline V gene encodes CDR1 SGHNT and CDR2 YYREEE (reference sequence). The V end was cut by 0 bases, the J end by 2 bases, with 9 bases between. The CDR3 sequence is 14 residues long. DNA of the CDR3: TGTGCCAGCAGCTTGGGGACGGACACCTACGAGCAGTACTTC. This gives the protein CASSLGTDTYEQYF.

This clone was seen a few times. The chain has TRBV12-3 or TRBV12-4 and TRBJ1-2, with D uncertain. V was shortened by 0 bases and J by 4 bases, with 6 bases between the two germline ends. The CDR3 loop spans 13 amino acids. The CDR3 bases are TGTGCCAGCAGTTTAGCCACGGGCTATGGCTACACCTTC. Protein sequence: CASSLATGYGYTF.

The chain links TRBV19 to TRBJ1-6; TRBD1 matches at 7 bases. The CDR3 covers 19 residues. Germline CDR1 reads LNHDA; CDR2 reads SQIVND (reference sequence). The V and J ends lost 6 bases and 2 bases, in that order; junction bases with no gene match: 16. The CDR3 spells CASSDRVLGSATYNSPLHF. As DNA, the CDR3 is TGTGCCAGTAGCGACAGGGTACTAGGATCAGCAACCTATAATTCACCCCTCCACTTT. Full variable domain (missing parts from reference TRBV19 and TRBJ1-6): DGGITQSPKYLFRKEGQNVTLSCEQNLNHDAMYWYRQDPGQGLRLIYYSQIVNDFQKGDIAEGYSVSREKKESFPLTVTSAQKNPTAFYLCASSDRVLGSATYNSPLHFGNGTRLTVT.

The V gene is TRBV5-5, the J gene TRBJ2-1; 14 bases line up with TRBD2. The CDR3 is made up of 18 amino acids. Germline V gene sequence: CDR1 SGHKS, CDR2 YYEKEE (reference sequence). V shed 0 bases, J shed 3 bases, and the junction held 5 bases outside the gene matches. The CDR3 DNA sequence: TGTGCCAGCAGCTTGGTCGGGACTAGCGGGAGTAACTACAATGAGCAGTTCTTC. This translates into CASSLVGTSGSNYNEQFF.

V gene TRBV3-1 (or the pseudogene TRBV3-2) combines with J gene TRBJ2-7; 9 bases are a match to TRBD2. Germline V gene data show CDR1 as LGHDT and CDR2 as YNNKEL (reference sequence). The CDR3 is 13 amino acids. With V trimmed by 4 bases and J by 5 bases, 3 bases remained unmatched. For the CDR3, the DNA is TGTGCCAGCAGCCTAGCGGGAGCCCACGAGCAGTACTTC. It specifies CASSLAGAHEQYF.

The rearrangement links TRBV25-1 to TRBJ2-7; D unclear. The germline V and J ends were trimmed by 11 bases and 5 bases, with 28 bases remaining between them. CDR1 and CDR2 (germline): MGHDK, SYGVNS. CDR3 size: 16 residues. The CDR3 spells CAGTPPSALTPDEQYF. The DNA for the CDR3 is TGTGCCGGTACTCCCCCCTCCGCCCTCACTCCCGACGAGCAGTACTTC.

Details on this clone: The same CDR3 is also encoded by other DNA sequences in this sample. The V and J genes are TRBV27 and TRBJ2-7, with 10 bases aligning to TRBD2. Germline V gene data show CDR1 as MNHEY and CDR2 as SMNVEV (reference sequence). The V and J ends lost 2 bases and 3 bases, in that order; junction bases with no gene match: 1. This CDR3 has 14 residues. The CDR3 region is CASSLLAGVYEQYF. Here the CDR3 DNA reads TGTGCCAGCAGTTTACTAGCGGGAGTCTACGAGCAGTACTTC.

The chain is built from TRBV27 and TRBJ1-2; no reliable D call. The CDR3 totals 15 residues. From germline, CDR1 is MNHEY and CDR2 SMNVEV (reference sequence). V was trimmed by 0 bases and J by 5 bases, leaving 13 bases between them. The CDR3 region has the DNA TGTGCCAGCAGTTTATCCGATGGGCTTGAGTATGGCTACACCTTC. Its translation is CASSLSDGLEYGYTF.